This TCR beta chain was sequenced in a study of blood T cell repertoires in COVID-19. Study-wide background: The study drew acute and convalescent COVID-19 samples from the United States, Italy and Spain. Sources were T cells, B-cell-depleted T cells, or PBMCs; the material itself was cDNA or gDNA.

This clone is a singleton in its sample. The data were produced by immunoSEQ multiplex PCR, yet TCRdb's version contains in-frame clones alone and is incomplete. The repertoire holds 75,000 or so clones, with over 75% as singletons. CDR3 length: 15 amino acids. Trimming at V came to 5 bases and at J to 5 bases, leaving 11 bases not matched to a gene. Germline V gene data show CDR1 as LNHDA and CDR2 as SQIVND (reference sequence). The specimen sequenced was peripheral blood. This TCR was sampled from a man aged 65-85 years with acute or convalescent COVID-19. The chain recombines TRBV19 with TRBJ1-1, with TRBD1 identical over 7 bases. The CDR3: CASSSPDRPLTEAFF. In DNA, the CDR3 is TGTGCCAGTAGTTCACCGGACAGGCCGTTAACTGAAGCTTTCTTT.